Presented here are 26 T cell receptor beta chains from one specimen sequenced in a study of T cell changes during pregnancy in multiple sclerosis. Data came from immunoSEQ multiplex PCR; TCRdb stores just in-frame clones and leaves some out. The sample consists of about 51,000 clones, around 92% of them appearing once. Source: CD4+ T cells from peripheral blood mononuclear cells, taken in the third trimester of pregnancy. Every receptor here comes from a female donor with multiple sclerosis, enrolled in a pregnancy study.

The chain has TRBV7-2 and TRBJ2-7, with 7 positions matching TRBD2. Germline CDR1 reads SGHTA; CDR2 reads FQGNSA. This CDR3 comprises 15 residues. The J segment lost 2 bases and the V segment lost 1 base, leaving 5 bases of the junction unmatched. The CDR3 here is CASSLVWGGAYEQYF. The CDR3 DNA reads TGTGCCAGCAGCTTAGTATGGGGGGGGGCCTACGAGCAGTACTTC.

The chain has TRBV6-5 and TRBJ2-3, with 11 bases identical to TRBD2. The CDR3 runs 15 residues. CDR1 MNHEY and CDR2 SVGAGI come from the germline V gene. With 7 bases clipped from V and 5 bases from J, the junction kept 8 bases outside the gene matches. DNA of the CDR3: TGTGCCAGCACCAATAGCGGGAGGGCGGTAGATACGCAGTATTTT. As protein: CASTNSGRAVDTQYF.

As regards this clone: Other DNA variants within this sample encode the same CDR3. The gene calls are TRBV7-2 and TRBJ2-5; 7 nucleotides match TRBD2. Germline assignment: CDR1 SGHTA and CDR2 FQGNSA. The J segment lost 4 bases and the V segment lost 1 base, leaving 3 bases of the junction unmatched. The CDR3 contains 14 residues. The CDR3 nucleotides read TGTGCCAGCAGCTTAGGTCCGGGGGGAGAGACCCAGTACTTC. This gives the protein CASSLGPGGETQYF. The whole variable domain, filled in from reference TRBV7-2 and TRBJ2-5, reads GAGVSQSPSNKVTEKGKDVELRCDPISGHTALYWYRQSLGQGLEFLIYFQGNSAPDKSGLPSDRFSAERTGGSVSTLTIQRTQQEDSAVYLCASSLGPGGETQYFGPGTRLLVL.

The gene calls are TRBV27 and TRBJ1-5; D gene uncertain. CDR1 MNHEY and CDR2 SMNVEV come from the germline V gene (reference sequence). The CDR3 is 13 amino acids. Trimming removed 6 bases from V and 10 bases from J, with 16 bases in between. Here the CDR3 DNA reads TGTGCCAGCAGCCAATTTGGAGCATTCCCCCAGCATTTT. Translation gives CASSQFGAFPQHF.

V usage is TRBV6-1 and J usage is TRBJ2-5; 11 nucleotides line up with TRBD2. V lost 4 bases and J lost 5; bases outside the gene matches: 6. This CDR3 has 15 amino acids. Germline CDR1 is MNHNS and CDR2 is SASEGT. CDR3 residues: CASSALAGVGETQYF. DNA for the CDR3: TGTGCCAGCAGTGCACTAGCGGGAGTAGGGGAGACCCAGTACTTC.

CDR3 nucleotides: TGTGCCAGCAGTCCCGTCACAGGGGGGAGCAATTCACCCCTCCACTTT. Its translation is CASSPVTGGSNSPLHF. The rearrangement joins TRBV6-6 to TRBJ1-6; 8 bases are a match to TRBD1. Germline values: CDR1 MNHNY, CDR2 SVGAGI (reference sequence). The J segment lost 7 bases and the V segment lost 5 bases, leaving 10 bases of the junction unmatched. The CDR3 loop spans 16 amino acids.

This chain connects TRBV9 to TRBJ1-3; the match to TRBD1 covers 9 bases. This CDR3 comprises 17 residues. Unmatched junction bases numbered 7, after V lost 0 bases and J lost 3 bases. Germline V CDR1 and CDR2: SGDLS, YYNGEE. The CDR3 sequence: CASSVGAQGAGGNTIYF. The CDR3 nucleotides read TGTGCCAGCAGCGTAGGCGCACAGGGGGCTGGTGGAAACACCATATATTTT.

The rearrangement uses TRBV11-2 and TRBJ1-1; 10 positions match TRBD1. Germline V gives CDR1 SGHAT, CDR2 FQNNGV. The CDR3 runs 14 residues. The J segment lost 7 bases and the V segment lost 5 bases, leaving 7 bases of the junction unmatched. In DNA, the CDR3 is TGTGCCAGCAGCATAAAGGGACAGGGGAGTGAAGCTTTCTTT. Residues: CASSIKGQGSEAFF.

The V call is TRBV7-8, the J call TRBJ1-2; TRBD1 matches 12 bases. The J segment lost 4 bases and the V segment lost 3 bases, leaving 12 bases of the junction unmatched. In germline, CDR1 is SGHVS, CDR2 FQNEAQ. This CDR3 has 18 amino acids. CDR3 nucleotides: TGTGCCAGCAGCTTGAACCGGGACAGGGGGCGCCTTCGCTATGGCTACACCTTC. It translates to CASSLNRDRGRLRYGYTF.

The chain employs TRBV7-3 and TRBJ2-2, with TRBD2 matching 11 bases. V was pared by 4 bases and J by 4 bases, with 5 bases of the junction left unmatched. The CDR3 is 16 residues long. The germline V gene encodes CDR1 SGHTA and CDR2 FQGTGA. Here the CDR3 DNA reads TGTGCCAGCAGCTCGCGACTAGCGGGAAGCACCGGGGAGCTGTTTTTT. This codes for CASSSRLAGSTGELFF.

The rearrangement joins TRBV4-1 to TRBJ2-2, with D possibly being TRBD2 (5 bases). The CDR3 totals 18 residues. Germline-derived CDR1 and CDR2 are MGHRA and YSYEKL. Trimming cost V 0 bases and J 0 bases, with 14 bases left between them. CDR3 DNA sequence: TGCGCCAGCAGCCAAGAAAGAAGCGGTGTCGCGAACACCGGGGAGCTGTTTTTT. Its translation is CASSQERSGVANTGELFF.

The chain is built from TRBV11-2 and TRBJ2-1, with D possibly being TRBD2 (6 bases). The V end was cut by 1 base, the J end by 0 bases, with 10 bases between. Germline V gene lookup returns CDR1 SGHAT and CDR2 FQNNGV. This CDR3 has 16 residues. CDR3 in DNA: TGTGCCAGCAGCTTAGTGTCGGGGGTCTCCTACAATGAGCAGTTCTTC. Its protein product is CASSLVSGVSYNEQFF.

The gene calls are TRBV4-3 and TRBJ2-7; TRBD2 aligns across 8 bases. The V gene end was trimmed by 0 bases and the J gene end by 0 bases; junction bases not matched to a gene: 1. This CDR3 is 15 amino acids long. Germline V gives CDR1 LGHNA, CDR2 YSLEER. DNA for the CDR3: TGCGCCAGCAGCCAAGAAGCGGGAGTCTCCTACGAGCAGTACTTC. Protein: CASSQEAGVSYEQYF.

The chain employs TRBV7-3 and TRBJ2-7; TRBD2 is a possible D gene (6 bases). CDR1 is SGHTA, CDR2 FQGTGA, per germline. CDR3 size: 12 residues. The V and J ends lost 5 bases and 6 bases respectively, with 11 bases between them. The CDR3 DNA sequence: TGTGCCAGCAGCCTCCCCGGGGGCGAGCAGTACTTC. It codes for CASSLPGGEQYF.

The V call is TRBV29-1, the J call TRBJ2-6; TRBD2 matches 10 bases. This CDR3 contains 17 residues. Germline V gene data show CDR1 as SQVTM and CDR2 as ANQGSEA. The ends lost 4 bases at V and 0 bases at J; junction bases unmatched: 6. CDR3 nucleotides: TGCAGCGTTGCCGGGACTAGCGCCCTCTCTGGGGCCAACGTCCTGACTTTC. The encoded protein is CSVAGTSALSGANVLTF.

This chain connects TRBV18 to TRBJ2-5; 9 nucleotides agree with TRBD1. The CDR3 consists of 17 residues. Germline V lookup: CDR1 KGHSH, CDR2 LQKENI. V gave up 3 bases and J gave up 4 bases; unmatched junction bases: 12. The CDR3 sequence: CASSPLGTGTGRETQYF. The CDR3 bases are TGTGCCAGCTCACCGCTAGGTACCGGGACAGGGAGAGAGACCCAGTACTTC.

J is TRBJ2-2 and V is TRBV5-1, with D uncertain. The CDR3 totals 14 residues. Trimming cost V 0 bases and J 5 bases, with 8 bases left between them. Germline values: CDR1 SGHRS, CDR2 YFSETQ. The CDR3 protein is CASSLAVRTGELFF. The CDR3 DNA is TGCGCCAGCAGCTTGGCCGTTAGAACCGGGGAGCTGTTTTTT.

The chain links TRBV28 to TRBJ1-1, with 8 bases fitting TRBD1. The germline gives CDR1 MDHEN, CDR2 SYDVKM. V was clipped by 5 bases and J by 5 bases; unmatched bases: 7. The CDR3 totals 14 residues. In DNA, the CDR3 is TGTGCCAGCAGTGCCACAGGGGGGGGTACTGAAGCTTTCTTT. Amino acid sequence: CASSATGGGTEAFF.

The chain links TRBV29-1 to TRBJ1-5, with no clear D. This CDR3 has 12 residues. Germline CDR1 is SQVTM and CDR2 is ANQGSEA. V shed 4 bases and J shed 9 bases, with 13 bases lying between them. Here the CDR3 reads CSVAGREGPQHF. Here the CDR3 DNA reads TGCAGCGTTGCCGGGCGGGAGGGGCCCCAGCATTTT. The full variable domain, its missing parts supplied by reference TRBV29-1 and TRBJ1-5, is SAVISQKPSRDICQRGTSLTIQCQVDSQVTMMFWYRQQPGQSLTLIATANQGSEATYESGFVIDKFPISRPNLTFSTLTVSNMSPEDSSIYLCSVAGREGPQHFGDGTRLSIL.

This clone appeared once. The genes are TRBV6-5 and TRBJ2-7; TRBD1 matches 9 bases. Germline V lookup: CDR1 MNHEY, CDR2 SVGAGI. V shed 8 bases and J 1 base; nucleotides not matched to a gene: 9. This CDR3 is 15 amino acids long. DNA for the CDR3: TGTGCCAGCCGACAAACCGGGACAGGGTCCTACGAGCAGTACTTC. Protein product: CASRQTGTGSYEQYF.

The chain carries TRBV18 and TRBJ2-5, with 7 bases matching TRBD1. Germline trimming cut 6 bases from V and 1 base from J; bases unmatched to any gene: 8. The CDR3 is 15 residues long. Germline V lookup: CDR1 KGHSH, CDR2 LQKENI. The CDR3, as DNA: TGTGCCAGCTCGTTGCAGGGGGTTCCCCAAGAGACCCAGTACTTC. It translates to CASSLQGVPQETQYF.

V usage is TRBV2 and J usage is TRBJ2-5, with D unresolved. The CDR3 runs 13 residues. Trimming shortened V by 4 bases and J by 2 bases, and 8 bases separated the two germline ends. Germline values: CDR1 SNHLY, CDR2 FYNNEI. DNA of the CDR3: TGTGCCAGCAGTGCCAGCGTACAAGAGACCCAGTACTTC. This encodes CASSASVQETQYF.

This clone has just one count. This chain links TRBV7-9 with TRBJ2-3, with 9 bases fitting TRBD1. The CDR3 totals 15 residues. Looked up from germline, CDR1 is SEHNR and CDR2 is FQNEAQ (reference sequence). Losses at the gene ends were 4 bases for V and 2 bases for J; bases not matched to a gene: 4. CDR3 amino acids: CASSYTGGNTDTQYF. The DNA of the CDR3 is TGTGCCAGCAGCTACACAGGGGGCAACACAGATACGCAGTATTTT.

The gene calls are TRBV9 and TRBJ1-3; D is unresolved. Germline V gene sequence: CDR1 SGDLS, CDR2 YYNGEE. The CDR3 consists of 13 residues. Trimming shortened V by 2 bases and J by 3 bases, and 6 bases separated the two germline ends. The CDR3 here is CASSVNFGNTIYF. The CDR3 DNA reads TGTGCCAGCAGCGTCAATTTTGGAAACACCATATATTTT.

The CDR3 DNA is TGTGCCAGCAGGGCCGGGGAGCGGGAGACCGATGAGCAGTTCTTC. This codes for CASRAGERETDEQFF. The chain uses TRBV6-5 and TRBJ2-1; 8 bases match TRBD2. Per the germline V gene, CDR1 is MNHEY and CDR2 is SVGAGI. J gave up 8 bases and V 6 bases, and 12 bases lay outside the gene matches. The CDR3 has 15 amino acids.

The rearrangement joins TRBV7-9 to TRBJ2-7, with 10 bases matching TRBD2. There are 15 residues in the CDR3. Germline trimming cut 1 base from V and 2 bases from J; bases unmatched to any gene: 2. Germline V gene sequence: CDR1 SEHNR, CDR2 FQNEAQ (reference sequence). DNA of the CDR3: TGTGCCAGCAGCTTAGAAAGCGGGAGGGCCTACGAGCAGTACTTC. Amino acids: CASSLESGRAYEQYF.